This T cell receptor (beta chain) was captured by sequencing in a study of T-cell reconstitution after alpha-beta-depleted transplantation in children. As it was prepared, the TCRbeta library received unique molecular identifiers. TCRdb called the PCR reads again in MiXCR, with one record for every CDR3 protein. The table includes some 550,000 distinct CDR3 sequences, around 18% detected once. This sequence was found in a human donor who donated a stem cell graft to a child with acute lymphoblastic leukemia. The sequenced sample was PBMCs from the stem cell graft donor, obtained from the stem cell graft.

The CDR3 DNA follows: TGCAGTGCTAGAGATCCCGGACAGGGAAAGGGAAATGAGCAGTTCTTC. As protein: CSARDPGQGKGNEQFF. The V gene is TRBV20-1, the J gene TRBJ2-1; 8 bases line up with TRBD1. Germline CDR1 is DFQATT and CDR2 is SNEGSKA (reference sequence). The CDR3 is 16 residues long. Trimming at V came to 0 bases and at J to 7 bases, leaving 11 bases not matched to a gene.